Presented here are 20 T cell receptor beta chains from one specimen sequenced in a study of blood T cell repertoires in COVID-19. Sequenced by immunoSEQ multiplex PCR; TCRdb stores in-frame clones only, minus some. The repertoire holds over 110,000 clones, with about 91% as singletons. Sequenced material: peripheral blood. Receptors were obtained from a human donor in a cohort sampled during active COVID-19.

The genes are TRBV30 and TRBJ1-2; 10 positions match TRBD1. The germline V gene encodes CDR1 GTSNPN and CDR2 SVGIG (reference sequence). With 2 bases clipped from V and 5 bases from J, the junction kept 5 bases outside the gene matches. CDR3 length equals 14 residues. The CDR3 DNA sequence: TGTGCCTGGAGTAGAGGGACAGGGGAATATGGCTACACCTTC. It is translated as CAWSRGTGEYGYTF.

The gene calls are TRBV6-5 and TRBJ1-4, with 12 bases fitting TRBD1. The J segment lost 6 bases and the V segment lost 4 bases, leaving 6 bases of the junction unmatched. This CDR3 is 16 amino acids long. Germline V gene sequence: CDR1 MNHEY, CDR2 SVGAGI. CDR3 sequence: CASSSRDRGRDEKLFF. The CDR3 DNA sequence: TGTGCCAGCAGTTCCCGGGACAGGGGGCGGGATGAAAAACTGTTTTTT.

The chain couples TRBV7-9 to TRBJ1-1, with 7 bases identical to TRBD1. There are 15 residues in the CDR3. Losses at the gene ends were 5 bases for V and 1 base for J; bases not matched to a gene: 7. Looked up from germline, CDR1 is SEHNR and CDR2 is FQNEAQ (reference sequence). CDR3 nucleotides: TGTGCCAGCAGCCCTTGGACAGGTTCGAACACTGAAGCTTTCTTT. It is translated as CASSPWTGSNTEAFF.

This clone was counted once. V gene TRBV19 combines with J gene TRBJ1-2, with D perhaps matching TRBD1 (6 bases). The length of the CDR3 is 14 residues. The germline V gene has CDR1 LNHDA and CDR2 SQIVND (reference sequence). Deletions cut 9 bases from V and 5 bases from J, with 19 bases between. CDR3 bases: TGTGCCAGCAAAAGGGGGGGCGCAGGTTATGGCTACACCTTC. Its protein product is CASKRGGAGYGYTF.

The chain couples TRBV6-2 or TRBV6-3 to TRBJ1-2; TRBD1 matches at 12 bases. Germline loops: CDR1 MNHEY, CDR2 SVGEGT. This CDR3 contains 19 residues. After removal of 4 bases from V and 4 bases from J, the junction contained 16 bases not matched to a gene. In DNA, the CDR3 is TGTGCCAGCAGTTTTCCCTCCGGGACAGGGGGCCAATCGCTCTATGGCTACACCTTC. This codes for CASSFPSGTGGQSLYGYTF.

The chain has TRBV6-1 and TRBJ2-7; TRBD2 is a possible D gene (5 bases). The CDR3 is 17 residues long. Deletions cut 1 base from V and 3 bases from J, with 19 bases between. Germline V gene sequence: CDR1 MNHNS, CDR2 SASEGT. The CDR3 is CASSEGVPGSGIYEQYF. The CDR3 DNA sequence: TGTGCCAGCAGTGAAGGGGTACCTGGGAGTGGGATCTACGAGCAGTACTTC.

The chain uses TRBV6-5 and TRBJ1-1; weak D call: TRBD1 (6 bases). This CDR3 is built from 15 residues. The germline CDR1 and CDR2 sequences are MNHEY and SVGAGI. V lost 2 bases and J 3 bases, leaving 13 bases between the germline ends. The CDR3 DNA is TGTGCCAGCAGTTACAGGGGCAGGGGTGACACTGAAGCTTTCTTT. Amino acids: CASSYRGRGDTEAFF.

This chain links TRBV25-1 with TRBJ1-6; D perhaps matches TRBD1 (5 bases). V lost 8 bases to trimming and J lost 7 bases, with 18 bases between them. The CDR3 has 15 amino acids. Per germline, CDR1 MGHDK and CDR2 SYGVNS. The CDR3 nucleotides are TGTGCCAGCTCCGGGGGGGGATCGCCGAATTCACCCCTCCACTTT. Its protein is CASSGGGSPNSPLHF.

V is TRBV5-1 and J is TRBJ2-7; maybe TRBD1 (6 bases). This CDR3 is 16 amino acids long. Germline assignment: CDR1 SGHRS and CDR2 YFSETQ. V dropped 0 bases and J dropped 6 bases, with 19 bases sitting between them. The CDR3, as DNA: TGCGCCAGCAGCTTGGCAATTGGCAGGGGTTCGGGCGAGCAGTACTTC. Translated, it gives CASSLAIGRGSGEQYF.

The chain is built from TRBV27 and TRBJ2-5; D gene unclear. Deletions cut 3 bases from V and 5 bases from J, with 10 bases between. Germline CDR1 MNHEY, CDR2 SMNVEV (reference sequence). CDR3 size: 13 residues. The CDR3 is CASSLRFGETQYF. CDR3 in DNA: TGTGCCAGCAGTTTGCGGTTCGGGGAGACCCAGTACTTC.

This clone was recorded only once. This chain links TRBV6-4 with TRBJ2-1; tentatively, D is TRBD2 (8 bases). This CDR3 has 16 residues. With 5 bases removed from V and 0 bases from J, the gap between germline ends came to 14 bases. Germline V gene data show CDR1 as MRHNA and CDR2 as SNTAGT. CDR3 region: CASSQRGTVSYNEQFF. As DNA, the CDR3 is TGTGCCAGCAGTCAGCGGGGGACAGTCTCCTACAATGAGCAGTTCTTC.

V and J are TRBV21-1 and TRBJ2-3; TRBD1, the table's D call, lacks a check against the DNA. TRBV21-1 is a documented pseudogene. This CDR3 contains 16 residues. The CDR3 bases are TGTGCCAGCAGCCTACAGGGCCTAGGTCTCGCAGATACGCAGTATTTT. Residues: CASSLQGLGLADTQYF.

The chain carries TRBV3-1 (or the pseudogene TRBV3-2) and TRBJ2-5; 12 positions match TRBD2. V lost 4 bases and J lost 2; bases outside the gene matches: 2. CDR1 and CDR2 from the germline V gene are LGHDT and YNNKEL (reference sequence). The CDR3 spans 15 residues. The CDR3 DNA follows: TGTGCCAGCAGCCCAACTAGCGGGAGGCAAGAGACCCAGTACTTC. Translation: CASSPTSGRQETQYF.

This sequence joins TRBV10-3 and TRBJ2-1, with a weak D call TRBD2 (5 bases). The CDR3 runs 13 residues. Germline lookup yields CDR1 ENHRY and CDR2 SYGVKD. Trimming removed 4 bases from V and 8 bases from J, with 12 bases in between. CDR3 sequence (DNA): TGTGCCATCAGTGGAGGTAACGGGGATGAGCAGTTCTTC. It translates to CAISGGNGDEQFF.

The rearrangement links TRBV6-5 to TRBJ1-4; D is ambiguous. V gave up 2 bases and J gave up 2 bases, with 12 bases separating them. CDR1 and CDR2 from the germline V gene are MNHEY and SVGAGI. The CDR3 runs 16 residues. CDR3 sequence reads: CASSYRGPRTNEKLFF. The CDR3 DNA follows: TGTGCCAGCAGTTACAGAGGGCCCCGGACTAATGAAAAACTGTTTTTT.

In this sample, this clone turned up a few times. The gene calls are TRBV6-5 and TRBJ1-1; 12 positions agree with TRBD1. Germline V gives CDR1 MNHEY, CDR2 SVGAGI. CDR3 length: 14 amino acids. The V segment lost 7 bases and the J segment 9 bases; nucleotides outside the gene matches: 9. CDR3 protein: CASKPPGQGAQAFF. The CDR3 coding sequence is TGTGCCAGCAAACCACCGGGACAGGGGGCCCAAGCTTTCTTT.

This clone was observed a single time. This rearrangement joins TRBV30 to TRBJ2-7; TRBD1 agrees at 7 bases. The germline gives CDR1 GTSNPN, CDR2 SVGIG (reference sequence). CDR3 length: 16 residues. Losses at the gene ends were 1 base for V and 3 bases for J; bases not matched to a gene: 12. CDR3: CAWSGEGGRGIYEQYF. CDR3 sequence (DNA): TGTGCCTGGAGTGGAGAGGGCGGCAGGGGGATCTACGAGCAGTACTTC.

The DNA of the CDR3 is TGTGCCAGCAGCTTAGGCGGCAGGGCTGGGGCCAACGTCCTGACTTTC. It codes for CASSLGGRAGANVLTF. V usage is TRBV13 and J usage is TRBJ2-6; TRBD1 is a possible D gene (5 bases). The ends were cut back, 0 bases at V and 2 bases at J, with 8 bases in the middle. Germline CDR1 is PRHDT and CDR2 is FYEKMQ (reference sequence). This CDR3 has 16 amino acids.

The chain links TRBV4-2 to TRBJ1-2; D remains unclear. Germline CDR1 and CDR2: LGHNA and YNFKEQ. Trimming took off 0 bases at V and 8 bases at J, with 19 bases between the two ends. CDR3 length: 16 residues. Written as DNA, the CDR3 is TGTGCCAGCAGCCAAGAACGTCGGGTGGAGGTGGGGGGCTACACCTTC. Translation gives CASSQERRVEVGGYTF.

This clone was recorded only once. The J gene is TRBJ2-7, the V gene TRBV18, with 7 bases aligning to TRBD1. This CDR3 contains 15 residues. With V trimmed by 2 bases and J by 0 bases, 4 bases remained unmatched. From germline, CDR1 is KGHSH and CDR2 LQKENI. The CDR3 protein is CASSPVDRPSYEQYF. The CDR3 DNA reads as TGTGCCAGCTCACCAGTGGACAGGCCCTCCTACGAGCAGTACTTC.